The 8 T cell receptor beta chains below come from one sample, sequenced in a study of blood T cell repertoires in COVID-19 (dated by TCRdb to 2019 to 2021). The receptor library was made with the immunoSEQ multiplex PCR assay. TCRdb holds this immuneACCESS table with in-frame rearrangements only. Some clones are missing; in checked studies, unresolved V genes explain under half, and the rest has no known cause. The sample table records some 140,000 clones; 80% to 85% of these occur just once. The ten most abundant clones make up approximately 5% of the sample. The material sequenced was PBMCs or T cells enriched from blood (not recorded which). The receptors derive from a man aged 40-49 years with acute COVID-19.

The chain recombines TRBV5-6 with TRBJ2-3; TRBD2 matches 12 bases. V lost 0 bases, J lost 1 base, and 0 bases stayed unmatched. CDR3 length: 16 residues. Germline CDR1 is SGHDT and CDR2 is YYEEEE. This CDR3 is CASSLASGGGTDTQYF. The CDR3 coding sequence is TGTGCCAGCAGCTTGGCTAGCGGGGGGGGCACAGATACGCAGTATTTT.

CDR3 coding DNA: TGTGCCAGCTCGATGTCCGGGACAGGACACACTGAAGCTTTCTTT. It is translated as CASSMSGTGHTEAFF. The chain links TRBV18 to TRBJ1-1, with TRBD1 identical over 8 bases. Germline V lookup: CDR1 KGHSH, CDR2 LQKENI. The CDR3 is made up of 15 amino acids. V shed 6 bases, J shed 3 bases, and the junction held 9 bases outside the gene matches.

The chain uses TRBV21-1 and TRBJ1-1; TRBD1, the table's D call, lacks a check against the DNA. TRBV21-1 is annotated as a pseudogene. This CDR3 has 17 amino acids. CDR3 region: CASSKLLVSGTPLGAFF. CDR3 DNA: TGTGCCAGCAGCAAACTACTAGTTTCCGGGACACCCCTGGGAGCTTTCTTT.

This clone was seen a single time. This chain joins TRBV30 and TRBJ1-4; maybe TRBD1 (6 bases). Germline V gene lookup returns CDR1 GTSNPN and CDR2 SVGIG (reference sequence). Trimming pared 1 base from V and 8 bases from J, leaving 11 bases between. The CDR3 covers 13 residues. The CDR3: CAWSADSGEKLFF. For the CDR3, the DNA is TGTGCCTGGAGTGCGGACAGTGGGGAAAAACTGTTTTTT.

V gene TRBV7-2 combines with J gene TRBJ2-5, with TRBD2 identical over 9 bases. The CDR3 contains 15 residues. V trimming: 4 bases; J trimming: 4 bases; junction bases outside the gene matches: 7. The germline V gene encodes CDR1 SGHTA and CDR2 FQGNSA. The CDR3 protein is CASSSGLARTETQYF. The DNA for the CDR3 is TGTGCCAGCAGCTCGGGACTAGCCAGGACAGAGACCCAGTACTTC.

The chain recombines TRBV19 with TRBJ2-7; D perhaps matches TRBD2 (6 bases). The CDR3 loop spans 18 amino acids. The germline V and J ends were trimmed by 1 base and 0 bases, with 19 bases remaining between them. Germline loops: CDR1 LNHDA, CDR2 SQIVND (reference sequence). The CDR3, as DNA: TGTGCCAGTAGTATAGCCGGCCCCGGGGGTGGAGGCTCCTACGAGCAGTACTTC. Translation: CASSIAGPGGGGSYEQYF.

J is TRBJ2-1 and V is TRBV11-2; D is uncertain. CDR1 and CDR2 (germline): SGHAT, FQNNGV. The ends were cut back, 2 bases at V and 6 bases at J, with 8 bases in the middle. The CDR3 is 13 amino acids. The CDR3 sequence is CASSLLFSNEQFF. The CDR3 DNA reads as TGTGCCAGCAGCTTACTCTTTTCCAATGAGCAGTTCTTC. The entire variable domain, with the rest obtained from reference TRBV11-2 and TRBJ2-1, is as follows: EAGVAQSPRYKIIEKRQSVAFWCNPISGHATLYWYQQILGQGPKLLIQFQNNGVVDDSQLPKDRFSAERLKGVDSTLKIQPAKLEDSAVYLCASSLLFSNEQFFGPGTRLTVL.

The CDR3 reads CASSPVGARETQYF. Here the CDR3 DNA reads TGTGCCAGCAGCCCAGTTGGGGCCCGGGAGACCCAGTACTTC. The V and J genes are TRBV7-2 and TRBJ2-5, with a possible D match to TRBD1 (5 bases). The CDR3 is 14 residues long. Germline V gives CDR1 SGHTA, CDR2 FQGNSA. Trimming took off 5 bases at V and 5 bases at J, with 15 bases between the two ends.